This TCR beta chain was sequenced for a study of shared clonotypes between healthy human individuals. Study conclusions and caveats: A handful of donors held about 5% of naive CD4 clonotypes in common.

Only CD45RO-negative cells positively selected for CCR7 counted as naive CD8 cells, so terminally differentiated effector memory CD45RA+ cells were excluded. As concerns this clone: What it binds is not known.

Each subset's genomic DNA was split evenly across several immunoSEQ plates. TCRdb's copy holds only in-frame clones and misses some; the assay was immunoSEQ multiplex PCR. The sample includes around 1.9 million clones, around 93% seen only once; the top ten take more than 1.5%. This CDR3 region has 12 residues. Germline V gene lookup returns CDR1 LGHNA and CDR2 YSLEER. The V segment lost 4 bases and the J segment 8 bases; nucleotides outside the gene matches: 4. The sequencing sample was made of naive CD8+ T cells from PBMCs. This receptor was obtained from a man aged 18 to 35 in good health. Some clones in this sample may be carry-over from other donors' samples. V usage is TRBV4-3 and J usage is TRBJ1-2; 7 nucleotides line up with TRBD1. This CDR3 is CASSLQGFGYTF. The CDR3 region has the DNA TGCGCCAGCAGCCTACAGGGGTTCGGCTACACCTTC.